This T cell receptor beta chain was retrieved from a study of B cell selection in AIRE deficiency. Study-level findings and limits: Shared Treg sequences were biased toward short CDR3s with few non-templated nucleotide insertions. Patient Tconv cells held roughly 31% of Treg sequences shared by healthy donors.

Turning to this clone: Its antigen is unknown.

Study processing details: Pooled Tregs gave about 60,000 patient and approximately 92,000 donor TCRbeta sequences. Assay: immunoSEQ multiplex PCR; the TCRdb copy retains only in-frame clones and omits some. V and J calls and clone size come straight from that table; D and trimming were deduced from the DNA. The data contain around 22,000 clones, about 90% of them singletons. Sorted regulatory T cells were CD4-positive, CD25-high and CD127-low or negative. This CDR3 has 14 amino acids. The TCR was taken from a human donor in good health. J is TRBJ1-2 and V is TRBV7-5; no check of the table's D call, TRBD1, against the DNA was made. TRBV7-5 is given as a pseudogene. Sequenced: CD4+CD25+ Tregs sorted from PBMCs. The CDR3 DNA follows: TGTGTCAGAAGCCTCAGACAGGGAGGCTATGGCTACACCTTC. It specifies CVRSLRQGGYGYTF.